This entry lists 3 T cell receptor beta chains sequenced from one sample in a study of post-analysis software for immune sequencing data. Incorporated into the TCR beta cDNA libraries were unique molecular identifiers, which served to reduce PCR and sequencing biases. Each CDR3 protein is one row after TCRdb ran MiXCR on the PCR reads. The data show about 540,000 distinct CDR3 sequences, roughly 34% seen once. Study results and limitations: Four to six TRBV segments (TRBV5-6, TRBV5-1 and TRBV20-1 among them) occurred more frequently in patients than in controls.

These receptors have no identified antigens. Source material: blood. The source is a girl aged 2-17 years with multiple sclerosis.

This clonotype turned up a few times. The chain's CDR3 is CASSLKHPEAFF. CDR3 sequence (DNA): TGTGCCAGCAGTTTGAAGCACCCTGAAGCTTTCTTT. The chain is built from TRBV12-3 or TRBV12-4 and TRBJ1-1; D unclear. Trimming left V 3 bases short and J 6 bases short, with 8 bases between. This CDR3 is built from 12 residues.

This CDR3 is CASSLTGARAYEQYF. DNA of the CDR3: TGTGCCAGCAGCCTGACGGGGGCGAGAGCCTACGAGCAGTACTTC. The chain joins TRBV12-3 or TRBV12-4 to TRBJ2-7, with D perhaps being TRBD1 or TRBD2 (6 bases each). CDR3 length: 15 amino acids. V lost 6 bases and J 2 bases, leaving 17 bases between the germline ends.

This chain links TRBV12-3 or TRBV12-4 with TRBJ2-7; the D is unclear. The CDR3 runs to 11 residues. The V gene lost 3 bases and the J gene lost 5 bases, with 5 bases spanning the gap. This CDR3 reads CASSLRHEQYF. CDR3 in DNA: TGTGCCAGCAGTTTGAGGCACGAGCAGTACTTC.